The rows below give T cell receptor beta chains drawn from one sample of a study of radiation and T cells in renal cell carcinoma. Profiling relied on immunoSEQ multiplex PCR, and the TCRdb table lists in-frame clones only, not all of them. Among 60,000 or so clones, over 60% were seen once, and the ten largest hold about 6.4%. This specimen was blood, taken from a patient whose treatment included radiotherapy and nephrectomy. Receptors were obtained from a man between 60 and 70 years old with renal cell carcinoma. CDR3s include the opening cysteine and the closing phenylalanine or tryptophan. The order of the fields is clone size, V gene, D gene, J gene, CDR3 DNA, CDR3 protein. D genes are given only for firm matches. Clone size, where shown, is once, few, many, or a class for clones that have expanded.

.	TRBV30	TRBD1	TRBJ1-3	TGTGCCTGGAGGGACCCACGGGGGGACAGGGGGTACACCATATATTTT	CAWRDPRGDRGYTIYF
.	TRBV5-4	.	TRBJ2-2	TGTGCCAGCAGCCCGCGACGGGGGTGGGACACCGGGGAGCTGTTTTTT	CASSPRRGWDTGELFF
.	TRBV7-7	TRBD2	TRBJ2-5	TGTGCCAGCAGCTTAGCGCTAGCGGGGGGGCAAAAGACCCAGTACTTC	CASSLALAGGQKTQYF
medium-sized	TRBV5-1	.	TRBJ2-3	TGCGCCAGCAGCTTGGGACTCTCTTCTAGCACAGATACGCAGTATTTT	CASSLGLSSSTDTQYF
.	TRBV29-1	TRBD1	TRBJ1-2	TGCAGCGTTCCCACTATGACAGGGCTAGAGGGGGGCTACACCTTC	CSVPTMTGLEGGYTF
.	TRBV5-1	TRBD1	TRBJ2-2	TGCGCCAGCACAATTACAGGGGCCACCGGGGAGCTGTTTTTT	CASTITGATGELFF
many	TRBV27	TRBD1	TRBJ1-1	TGTGCCAGCAGCCCACCCCCGGACAGGGACACTGAAGCTTTCTTT	CASSPPPDRDTEAFF
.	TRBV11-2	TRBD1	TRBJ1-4	TGTGCCAGCAGCTTAGAGGGGACAGACACAACTAATGAAAAACTGTTTTTT	CASSLEGTDTTNEKLFF
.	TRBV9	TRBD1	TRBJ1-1	TGTGCCAGCAGCGTAGGCGAGGGACAGGGGGCCTCTCGCGGCTCTGAAGCTTTCTTT	CASSVGEGQGASRGSEAFF
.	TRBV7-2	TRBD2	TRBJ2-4	TGTGCCAGCAGCTTATCGGGACTAGCGGGAGTGAGTACCAAAAACATTCAGTACTTC	CASSLSGLAGVSTKNIQYF
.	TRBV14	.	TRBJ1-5	TGTGCCAGCAGCCAGAACGGGGACCAGCCCCAGCATTTT	CASSQNGDQPQHF